The text below deals with one TCR beta chain. The V gene lost 8 bases and the J gene lost 8 bases, with 23 bases spanning the gap. CDR1 and CDR2 (germline): MNHEY, SMNVEV (reference sequence). The length of the CDR3 is 15 residues. The sample originates from a study of Tregs in tolerant kidney transplant recipients. The method was immunoSEQ multiplex PCR; TCRdb's version includes in-frame clones alone and lacks a portion of them. This repertoire shows 90,000 to 150,000 clones, around 91% found once; its top ten account for roughly 0.63%. The V and J genes are TRBV27 and TRBJ2-3, with D perhaps being TRBD1 or TRBD2 (6 bases each). Material: CD4+ T cells from blood. The sequence was collected from a human donor in good health. The CDR3 loop reads CASGPSGVSGATQYF. The CDR3 nucleotides are TGTGCCAGCGGCCCGTCCGGAGTCTCGGGGGCTACGCAGTATTTT.